This T cell receptor (beta chain) emerged from a study of T cell responses to AZD1222 COVID-19 vaccine (TCRdb year 2021). For context, the study as a whole: TCR sequencing covered approximately 230 trial participants: 200 to 220 given two doses of AZD1222 and 26 given two doses of MenACWY control vaccine. Enrollment into the trials was organized by age into subgroups of 18-55, 56-69 and 70-plus years, and those subgroups contained about 160, 30 and 59 TCR-sequenced participants, respectively. General study outcomes and caveats: Conclusions about previously exposed vaccinees are limited, since just a handful of AZD1222 recipients were seropositive for SARS-CoV-2 at baseline. Participants were mostly white British and included more females than males, and it was suggested by the authors that clonal diversity may have been underestimated. No day 14 peak-response samples were available, so repertoires were characterized only after the peak T cell response. Reportedly, close to half of the unique spike-specific TCRs recognized epitopes lying outside the regions that are mutated in the B.1.351 and B.1.1.7 variants. The vaccine-associated CD4 TCRs covered the entire spike protein, and the dominant responses fell in regions 160-218 and 743-854. The 56-69-year group was small, and its depth increase did not reach significance, likely because of low power. After two AZD1222 doses, both the breadth and the depth of spike-specific TCRs were significantly higher than at day 0 and than in MenACWY recipients.

V is cut by 3 bases and J by 3 bases, and the space between the germline ends is 1 base. From the germline V gene, CDR1 is LGHNT and CDR2 is FRNRAP. Measured from the cysteine to the phenylalanine, the CDR3 is 11 residues long. Only the CDR3 region is kept as DNA, spanning 33 bases read in frame from base 1. The CDR3 regions of human TCRbeta chains were analyzed by immunosequencing. Per the source publication's procedure: Repertoire TCRs were matched against a reference library of SARS-CoV-2-specific TCRs generated with the MIRA antigen-specificity platform. Breadth meant the fraction of unique TCRs that were SARS-CoV-2-associated, whereas depth meant the fraction of total T cells that were SARS-CoV-2-associated. Each spike-specific TCR was assigned to its reactive spike region and to a CD4 or CD8 class using the MIRA data. Log10-transformed breadth and depth values were compared by one-way ANOVA with Sidak's multiple comparisons tests. The source is immuneACCESS, and TCRdb retained only in-frame sequences with V and J called. Part of the clones is not carried over; for the studies checked, unresolved V genes explain less than half of this, and the remainder is unexplained. Clone size and V and J calls were adopted from that table, with D and trimming inferred from the DNA. The sample yields about 100,000 clones; approximately 87% were counted once. In total, the top ten clones hold 4% to 5% of the sample.

For this clone: Its antigen specificity is not known. No quality values exist for individual bases; no much larger clone is one base distant.

What the time point label conveys for this sample: baseline before first vaccination. Reading the label with the study, this specimen's treatment or condition is: meningococcal conjugate vaccine given as trial control. Vaccinee samples came from UK trials COV001 and COV002, including a single-blind randomized controlled phase 2/3 trial of AZD1222 (ChAdOx1 nCoV-19) in healthy adults. For TCRbeta chain sequencing, PBMC samples from trial participants were taken at day 0 and at day 28 after the second dose. This specimen was peripheral blood, taken on day 0 of MenACWY control vaccination. This clonotype originated in an adult in good health. The chain joins TRBV12-5 to TRBJ2-3; the D gene assignment is ambiguous. This receptor carries the CDR3 CASGLTDTQYF. The base sequence is TGTGCTAGTGGTTTAACAGATACGCAGTATTTT.